This T cell receptor (beta chain) is from a study of blood T cell repertoires in COVID-19. The method was immunoSEQ multiplex PCR; TCRdb's version includes in-frame clones alone and lacks a portion of them. The repertoire has roughly 39,000 clones, around 87% of them found once; the top ten carry approximately 25%. CDR3 length: 15 residues. Per germline, CDR1 LNHDA and CDR2 SQIVND (reference sequence). V was pared by 3 bases and J by 5 bases, with 14 bases between. This sequence joins TRBV19 and TRBJ1-5; a weak D match, TRBD1 (6 bases). Input material: peripheral blood. The sequence derives from a man in his fifties or sixties with active or convalescent COVID-19. DNA of the CDR3: TGTGCCAGTAGTATCCCCTGGGCAGGGGATCAGCCCCAGCATTTT. This codes for CASSIPWAGDQPQHF.